This T cell receptor (beta chain) was identified during a study of tumor T cells in aggressive B-cell lymphoma. The V end lost 1 base, the J end lost 6 bases, and 7 bases lay between the germline ends. CDR3 length: 12 residues. Germline assignment: CDR1 MNHEY and CDR2 SMNVEV (reference sequence). This table comes from immunoSEQ multiplex PCR, and its TCRdb copy is limited to in-frame clones, with some not included. The profile shows 9,500 to 12,000 clones, approximately 89% of them singletons. This chain links TRBV27 with TRBJ2-7; a possible D gene is TRBD2 (6 bases). The clonotype originates from an adult with diffuse large B cell lymphoma. The sample consisted of tumor tissue. The CDR3 DNA reads TGTGCCAGCAGTTTATTGGGGGGCGAGCAGTACTTC. This translates into CASSLLGGEQYF.